These 20 T cell receptor beta chains share one sample of origin, sequenced in a study of Tregs in tolerant kidney transplant recipients. The method was immunoSEQ multiplex PCR; TCRdb's version includes in-frame clones alone and lacks a portion of them. The sample holds around 33,000 clones. Specimen: CD8+ T cells from blood, collected before the transplant. The receptors stem from a human donor who received a combined kidney and bone marrow transplant.

Incomplete CDR3 DNA: TGTGCCAGCAGCTTACGTAGTCGCCCCTACGAG. This codes for CASSLRSRPYE. The complete CDR3 protein is CASSLRSRPYEQYF. The V gene is TRBV11-1, the J gene TRBJ2-7; D unclear. The CDR3 is cut off 3 residues early in the read; its end comes from the germline J gene. The CDR3 is 14 amino acids. V lost 2 bases and J lost 2, with 10 bases in between. Germline CDR1 and CDR2: SGHAT and FQDESV (reference sequence).

As regards this clone: Read coverage stops 3 residues before the CDR3 terminus; the germline J gene supplies the remainder. V is TRBV5-4 and J is TRBJ2-1, with 11 bases identical to TRBD2. CDR1 SGHNT and CDR2 YYREEE come from the germline V gene (reference sequence). The CDR3 is made up of 15 amino acids. V was pared by 5 bases and J by 6 bases, with 7 bases of the junction left unmatched. The covered CDR3 bases are TGTGCCAGCAGAACCGGGACTAGCGGTTTCAATGAG. Translated, it gives CASRTGTSGFNE. The complete CDR3 protein is CASRTGTSGFNEQFF.

CDR3 residues: CASRPLETGELFF. The CDR3 bases that were read are TGTGCCAGCAGACCCCTAGAAACCGGGGAG. The rearrangement uses TRBV5-4 and TRBJ2-2; D remains unclear. Read data end 3 residues before the CDR3 end; the end is taken from the germline J gene. Trimming shortened V by 5 bases and J by 5 bases, and 10 bases separated the two germline ends. CDR1 is SGHNT, CDR2 YYREEE, per germline (reference sequence). The CDR3 length is 13 residues.

About this clone itself: The read ends 3 residues before the CDR3 terminus; that terminus is restored from the germline J gene. This chain connects TRBV13 to TRBJ2-5, with no clear D. Germline CDR1 PRHDT, CDR2 FYEKMQ (reference sequence). V gave up 1 base and J gave up 3 bases, with 9 bases separating them. The CDR3 has 14 residues. The CDR3 DNA, read in part, is TGTGCCAGCAGCTTAGACAGCTTTGAAGAGACC. It yields the protein CASSLDSFEET. The entire CDR3 protein reads CASSLDSFEETQYF.

Concerning this clone: Read coverage stops 3 residues before the CDR3 terminus; the germline J gene supplies the remainder. The V call is TRBV11-2, the J call TRBJ1-1; D ambiguous. The CDR3 runs to 15 residues. Between the trimmed V and J ends, which lost 0 bases and 4 bases, there was a span of 12 bases. The germline V gene has CDR1 SGHAT and CDR2 FQNNGV. The covered CDR3 bases are TGTGCCAGCAGCTTAGATGCCGCGGGGAGCACTGAA. It translates to CASSLDAAGSTE. The complete CDR3 protein is CASSLDAAGSTEAFF.

Comments on this clone: The read terminates 3 residues before the CDR3 end, so the remaining end is supplied by the germline J gene. The J gene is TRBJ2-7, the V gene TRBV7-3; TRBD1 aligns across 8 bases. V gave up 5 bases and J gave up 3 bases; unmatched junction bases: 3. Germline V lookup: CDR1 SGHTA, CDR2 FQGTGA. CDR3 length: 13 residues. CDR3 DNA, as far as it was read: TGTGCCAGCAGCACAGGACAGGGCTACGAG. Its translation: CASSTGQGYE. In full, the CDR3 is CASSTGQGYEQYF.

With respect to this clone: The sequence runs out 3 residues before the end of the CDR3; the remainder is reconstructed from the germline J gene. The rearrangement links TRBV7-9 to TRBJ2-7; a weak D match, TRBD1 (6 bases). V lost 1 base and J lost 0, with 10 bases in between. CDR1 and CDR2 (germline): SEHNR, FQNEAQ (reference sequence). The CDR3 spans 15 residues. The sequenced part of the CDR3 DNA is TGTGCCAGCAGCTTAGTGCAGGGGCGCTCCTACGAG. This gives the protein CASSLVQGRSYE. The whole CDR3 protein reads CASSLVQGRSYEQYF.

Comments on this clone: The read ends 3 residues early relative to the CDR3; the germline J gene fills the gap. This chain uses TRBV2 with TRBJ2-7; 11 bases map to TRBD1. Germline loops: CDR1 SNHLY, CDR2 FYNNEI. V trimming: 6 bases; J trimming: 4 bases; junction bases outside the gene matches: 5. This CDR3 contains 14 residues. The sequenced part of the CDR3 DNA is TGTGCCAGCAGAGACCGGGACAGGGGGTACGAG. Protein sequence: CASRDRDRGYE. The entire CDR3 protein reads CASRDRDRGYEQYF.

A remark on this clone: The DNA ends 3 residues before the CDR3 does, and the rest of the CDR3 is filled in from the germline J gene. The same CDR3 is also encoded by other DNA sequences in this sample. The chain combines TRBV19 with TRBJ2-2; D is uncertain. V lost 4 bases, J lost 5 bases, and 11 bases lay in between. Germline V gene data show CDR1 as LNHDA and CDR2 as SQIVND (reference sequence). The CDR3 covers 14 residues. The CDR3 region is CASSKPTETGELFF. Partial CDR3 DNA: TGTGCCAGTAGTAAACCCACAGAGACCGGGGAG.

Regarding this clone: The DNA ends 3 residues before the CDR3 does, and the rest of the CDR3 is filled in from the germline J gene. The chain combines TRBV19 with TRBJ2-1; D gene ambiguous. Germline-derived CDR1 and CDR2 are LNHDA and SQIVND (reference sequence). V was cut by 3 bases and J by 6 bases, with 6 bases left in between. This CDR3 region has 12 residues. The CDR3 spells CASSIEGNEQFF. The sequenced part of the CDR3 DNA is TGTGCCAGTAGTATTGAAGGCAATGAG.

Details on this clone: The CDR3 is cut off 3 residues early in the read; its end comes from the germline J gene. The rearrangement links TRBV7-9 to TRBJ1-2; 7 bases map to TRBD1. CDR3 length equals 13 residues. Trimming cost V 5 bases and J 4 bases; bases outside gene matches: 4. Per the germline V gene, CDR1 is SEHNR and CDR2 is FQNEAQ (reference sequence). The CDR3 sequence is CASSLQGTYGYTF. The part of the CDR3 DNA that was read is TGTGCCAGCAGCCTACAGGGGACCTATGGC.

On this clone: The sequence runs out 3 residues before the end of the CDR3; the remainder is reconstructed from the germline J gene. V is TRBV20-1 and J is TRBJ2-3; 14 positions agree with TRBD2. Trimming took 1 base from V and 5 from J; bases not matched to a gene: 8. The CDR3 has 17 residues. Germline CDR1 is DFQATT and CDR2 is SNEGSKA (reference sequence). CDR3 sequence: CSARALKTSGRGDTQYF. CDR3 bases read: TGCAGTGCTAGAGCCCTTAAGACTAGCGGGAGGGGAGATACG.

The CDR3 spells CASSFGSGYEQYF. CDR3 DNA (partial): TGCGCCAGCAGCTTCGGCAGCGGCTACGAG. The rearrangement links TRBV5-1 to TRBJ2-7, with D maybe TRBD2 (5 bases). Read sequence stops 3 residues before the CDR3 end, and the germline J gene provides the missing end. Germline V CDR1 and CDR2: SGHRS, YFSETQ. Trimming pared 2 bases from V and 3 bases from J, leaving 9 bases between. The CDR3 length is 13 residues.

In regard to this clone: The CDR3 extends 3 residues past the end of the read, so its final part is completed from the germline J gene. The chain carries TRBV29-1 and TRBJ2-5; 9 bases are shared with TRBD2. This CDR3 region has 15 residues. V shed 3 bases, J shed 7 bases, and the junction held 12 bases outside the gene matches. Germline V gives CDR1 SQVTM, CDR2 ANQGSEA. The CDR3 sequence: CSVDEASGVGGTQYF. CDR3 bases read: TGCAGCGTTGACGAGGCTAGCGGGGTTGGGGGGACC.

Note on this clone: The read terminates 3 residues before the CDR3 end, so the remaining end is supplied by the germline J gene. The gene calls are TRBV29-1 and TRBJ2-2; D is undetermined. Trimming took off 7 bases at V and 6 bases at J, with 15 bases between the two ends. The CDR3 loop spans 13 amino acids. Germline V gene sequence: CDR1 SQVTM, CDR2 ANQGSEA. This CDR3 reads CSARGLNSGELFF. The CDR3 bases that were read are TGCAGCGCCCGCGGCCTTAATTCCGGGGAG.

With regard to this clone: The read falls 3 residues short of the CDR3 end, and the missing part is taken from the germline J gene. The chain combines TRBV19 with TRBJ2-1; 11 bases are shared with TRBD2. There are 14 residues in the CDR3. The trim removed 9 bases at V and 2 bases at J, leaving 3 bases unmatched. Looked up from germline, CDR1 is LNHDA and CDR2 is SQIVND (reference sequence). CDR3 loop: CASLAGGPYNEQFF. Incomplete CDR3 DNA: TGTGCCAGCCTAGCGGGAGGACCCTACAATGAG.

Turning to this clone: The read terminates 3 residues ahead of where the CDR3 ends, so the germline J gene completes it. The rearrangement uses TRBV7-3 and TRBJ2-1, with 8 positions matching TRBD2. From germline, CDR1 is SGHTA and CDR2 FQGTGA. The junction had 19 bases not matched to a gene; V was cut back by 1 base and J by 8 bases. There are 19 residues in the CDR3. The DNA read from the CDR3 is TGTGCCAGCAGCTTAAAACCCCGGGGGGGGAGAGTGCTTTCCTATGAG. Translating gives CASSLKPRGGRVLSYE. In full, the CDR3 is CASSLKPRGGRVLSYEQFF. The variable domain in full, with the rest retrieved from reference TRBV7-3 and TRBJ2-1, is GAGVSQTPSNKVTEKGKYVELRCDPISGHTALYWYRQSLGQGPEFLIYFQGTGAADDSGLPNDRFFAVRPEGSVSTLKIQRTERGDSAVYLCASSLKPRGGRVLSYEQFFGPGTRLTVL.

Note on this clone: The CDR3 end falls 3 residues outside the read, so it is completed with the germline J gene. The chain joins TRBV19 to TRBJ2-1; D may be TRBD1 (5 bases). Germline CDR1 and CDR2: LNHDA and SQIVND (reference sequence). The CDR3 runs 13 residues. The V gene lost 5 bases and the J gene lost 6 bases, with 11 bases spanning the gap. The chain's CDR3 is CASSLPGLNEQFF. The covered CDR3 bases are TGTGCCAGTAGTTTGCCAGGGCTCAATGAG.

Remarks on this clone: The DNA ends 3 residues before the CDR3 does, and the rest of the CDR3 is filled in from the germline J gene. The chain carries TRBV14 and TRBJ1-1; D gene uncertain. V shed 4 bases and J shed 1 base, with 7 bases lying between them. Germline CDR1 SGHDN, CDR2 FVKESK. The CDR3 extends over 13 amino acids. The CDR3 reads CASSRRGNTEAFF. The sequenced CDR3 bases are TGTGCCAGCAGCCGTCGGGGGAACACTGAA.

Concerning this clone: The read falls 3 residues short of the CDR3 end, and the missing part is taken from the germline J gene. This chain joins TRBV18 and TRBJ2-5; 8 bases match TRBD1. Germline-derived CDR1 and CDR2 are KGHSH and LQKENI. The trim removed 2 bases at V and 2 bases at J, leaving 4 bases unmatched. This CDR3 spans 15 amino acids. CDR3 residues: CASSPSDRAQETQYF. The part of the CDR3 DNA that was read is TGTGCCAGCTCACCATCGGACAGGGCTCAAGAGACC.